This T cell receptor (beta chain) was identified in a study of low-dose radiotherapy and immunotherapy resistance in tumors. First-strand cDNA relied on TRAV- and TRBV-specific primers spanning alpha and beta chains. The authors amplified TCRs for approximately 18 PCR cycles with a constant-region primer and a V-primer adapter. mRNA that had been isolated underwent amplification through in vitro transcription. Via MiXCR, TCRdb re-called the reads, giving one row per CDR3 protein. This table holds tens of thousands of distinct CDR3 sequences, more than 8.5% found once. The germline gives CDR1 SGHVS, CDR2 FNYEAQ. V lost 2 bases and J 1 base, leaving 11 bases between the germline ends. This CDR3 is built from 15 residues. This clonotype was detected many times. Time point of the sample: before trial treatment. Advanced solid tumors lacking tumor-infiltrating lymphocytes were present in eligible patients.

The starting material was PBMCs, obtained before treatment. This sequence originates from a male donor with prostate cancer. The V call is TRBV7-6, the J call TRBJ2-5; D perhaps matches TRBD1 (6 bases). The CDR3 region has the DNA TGTGCCAGCAGCTTATGGCAGGGGATCCAAGAGACCCAGTACTTC. Residues: CASSLWQGIQETQYF.